These 32 T cell receptor beta chains were sequenced from one sample in a study of T-cell memory formation after mild COVID-19. TCRdb recomputed calls from the 5' RACE reads with MiXCR, one row per CDR3 protein. In the table there are around 510,000 distinct CDR3 sequences, roughly 21% of which are singletons. The sequenced sample was PBMCs or a T cell subset sorted from them (not recorded which). The receptors were sampled from an adult woman who had mild COVID-19 (a few samples of this study predate the infection). Cell type and time point are not known.

The count of this clonotype is one. The chain links TRBV20-1 to TRBJ1-2, with TRBD1 matching 7 bases. Germline lookup yields CDR1 DFQATT and CDR2 SNEGSKA (reference sequence). The junction had 8 bases not matched to a gene; V was cut back by 3 bases and J by 4 bases. CDR3 size: 14 residues. Here the CDR3 DNA reads TGCAGTGCTAGCCGACAGGGTTTTGGCTATGGCTACACCTTC. This codes for CSASRQGFGYGYTF.

This clonotype turned up a few times. The CDR3 sequence: CASSQADTGFYGYTF. In DNA form, the CDR3 reads TGTGCCAGCAGCCAAGCGGATACAGGATTCTATGGCTACACCTTC. This rearrangement joins TRBV4-2 to TRBJ1-2, with D perhaps TRBD1 (5 bases). From germline, CDR1 is LGHNA and CDR2 YNFKEQ. The V end was cut by 1 base, the J end by 4 bases, with 13 bases between. This CDR3 has 15 amino acids.

This clonotype showed up many times. The rearrangement joins TRBV5-1 to TRBJ2-7; D is perhaps TRBD1 or TRBD2 (5 bases each). Germline V gene data show CDR1 as SGHRS and CDR2 as YFSETQ. The CDR3 extends over 15 amino acids. With 4 bases removed from V and 0 bases from J, the gap between germline ends came to 14 bases. CDR3 sequence reads: CASSPQGGSSYEQYF. DNA for the CDR3: TGCGCCAGCAGCCCTCAGGGTGGGAGCTCCTACGAGCAGTACTTC.

In its sample, this clonotype was seen a few times. The chain has TRBV5-1 and TRBJ2-1; weak D call: TRBD1 (6 bases). Germline CDR1 SGHRS, CDR2 YFSETQ. V lost 2 bases to trimming and J lost 10 bases, with 13 bases between them. This CDR3 is built from 13 residues. Written as DNA, the CDR3 is TGCGCCAGCAGCTTTGACAGGCATAGGGAGCAGTTCTTC. Translated: CASSFDRHREQFF.

This clonotype was observed a few times. V gene TRBV7-9 combines with J gene TRBJ1-1; no firm D call. V lost 4 bases to trimming and J lost 1 base, with 13 bases between them. CDR1 is SEHNR and CDR2 is FQNEAQ in the germline V gene (reference sequence). The CDR3 contains 15 residues. CDR3 amino acids: CASSYTPVPNTEAFF. In DNA, the CDR3 is TGTGCCAGCAGCTACACGCCGGTCCCGAACACTGAAGCTTTCTTT.

J is TRBJ1-5 and V is TRBV25-1, with D perhaps TRBD1 (6 bases). Germline V gene data show CDR1 as MGHDK and CDR2 as SYGVNS. V gave up 3 bases and J gave up 2 bases, with 14 bases separating them. The CDR3 contains 16 residues. CDR3 nucleotides: TGTGCCAGCAGTGACCCCCAGTCAGGGGGCAATCAGCCCCAGCATTTT. It yields the protein CASSDPQSGGNQPQHF.

This chain connects TRBV7-2 to TRBJ2-3; D gene uncertain. This CDR3 is built from 15 residues. The germline V gene has CDR1 SGHTA and CDR2 FQGNSA. The V and J ends lost 2 bases and 2 bases respectively, with 11 bases between them. The CDR3 loop is CASSLFPSLTDTQYF. DNA for the CDR3: TGTGCCAGCAGCTTATTCCCTAGTCTCACAGATACGCAGTATTTT.

The table lists this clonotype with many counts. This rearrangement joins TRBV20-1 to TRBJ1-1; TRBD1 aligns across 9 bases. CDR3 length: 13 amino acids. Germline trimming cut 5 bases from V and 1 base from J; bases unmatched to any gene: 2. Germline values: CDR1 DFQATT, CDR2 SNEGSKA (reference sequence). CDR3 residues: CSAPGQGNTEAFF. CDR3 nucleotide sequence: TGCAGTGCTCCGGGACAGGGGAACACTGAAGCTTTCTTT.

In this sample, this clonotype turned up a few times. This chain uses TRBV20-1 with TRBJ1-1; the D gene is possibly TRBD1 (6 bases). The germline CDR1 and CDR2 sequences are DFQATT and SNEGSKA (reference sequence). Trimming left V 1 base short and J 6 bases short, with 12 bases between. The CDR3 runs to 13 residues. The CDR3 reads CSARARGRPEAFF. The CDR3 region has the DNA TGCAGTGCTAGAGCCCGGGGGCGGCCTGAAGCTTTCTTT.

The rearrangement joins TRBV5-1 to TRBJ1-2, with TRBD1 identical over 12 bases. The CDR3 covers 14 residues. V shed 2 bases, J shed 8 bases, and the junction held 4 bases outside the gene matches. The germline V gene encodes CDR1 SGHRS and CDR2 YFSETQ. The CDR3 sequence: CASSLGTGGRGYTF. CDR3 nucleotide sequence: TGCGCCAGCAGCTTAGGGACAGGGGGCCGCGGCTACACCTTC. The full variable domain, completed using reference TRBV5-1 and TRBJ1-2, is KAGVTQTPRYLIKTRGQQVTLSCSPISGHRSVSWYQQTPGQGLQFLFEYFSETQRNKGNFPGRFSGRQFSNSRSEMNVSTLELGDSALYLCASSLGTGGRGYTFGSGTRLTVV.

Remarks on this clonotype: The junction departs from the called germline gene at one end, perhaps through a read error. The chain combines TRBV5-1 with TRBJ2-2; D is ambiguous. The CDR3 covers 14 residues. Germline values: CDR1 SGHRS, CDR2 YFSETQ. The DNA of the CDR3 is TGTGCCAGCAGCCCCACAGCGAACACCGGGGAGCTGTTTTTT. Residues: CASSPTANTGELFF. The full variable domain, its missing parts supplied by reference TRBV5-1 and TRBJ2-2, is KAGVTQTPRYLIKTRGQQVTLSCSPISGHRSVSWYQQTPGQGLQFLFEYFSETQRNKGNFPGRFSGRQFSNSRSEMNVSTLELGDSALYLCASSPTANTGELFFGEGSRLTVL.

V is TRBV5-1 and J is TRBJ2-3; perhaps D is TRBD1 or TRBD2 (5 bases each). Per the germline V gene, CDR1 is SGHRS and CDR2 is YFSETQ. V was pared by 2 bases and J by 6 bases, with 19 bases between. This CDR3 has 16 amino acids. In DNA, the CDR3 is TGCGCCAGCAGCTTAACACCCTTGGGGGAATGGGATACGCAGTATTTT. Translated: CASSLTPLGEWDTQYF.

This chain connects TRBV25-1 to TRBJ1-1; D may be TRBD1 (5 bases). This CDR3 region has 13 residues. Between the trimmed V and J ends, which lost 4 bases and 5 bases, there was a span of 11 bases. CDR1 and CDR2 (germline): MGHDK, SYGVNS. CDR3 nucleotide sequence: TGTGCCAGCAGTGCTGACGGGGGGACTGAAGCTTTCTTT. Residues: CASSADGGTEAFF. Full variable domain (outside the CDR3, taken from reference TRBV25-1 and TRBJ1-1): EADIYQTPRYLVIGTGKKITLECSQTMGHDKMYWYQQDPGMELHLIHYSYGVNSTEKGDLSSESTVSRIRTEHFPLTLESARPSHTSQYLCASSADGGTEAFFGQGTRLTVV.

This rearrangement joins TRBV14 to TRBJ2-1; D is perhaps TRBD1 (7 bases). CDR1 SGHDN and CDR2 FVKESK come from the germline V gene. This CDR3 comprises 15 residues. V was cut by 4 bases and J by 10 bases, with 20 bases left in between. The CDR3 DNA reads as TGTGCCAGCAGCCCTCAACAGGGGAGGTTCAGGGAGCAGTTCTTC. Amino acids: CASSPQQGRFREQFF.

V is TRBV4-1 and J is TRBJ2-7; 7 nucleotides agree with TRBD1. Per the germline V gene, CDR1 is MGHRA and CDR2 is YSYEKL. The CDR3 length is 15 residues. Trimming removed 1 base from V and 3 bases from J; junction bases left unmatched: 6. The CDR3 sequence is CASSQARDSSYEQYF. The CDR3 DNA follows: TGCGCCAGCAGCCAAGCCCGGGACAGCAGCTACGAGCAGTACTTC.

This clonotype was seen more than once but under ten times. The rearrangement joins TRBV7-9 to TRBJ2-1; 8 bases line up with TRBD2. CDR1 is SEHNR, CDR2 FQNEAQ, per germline (reference sequence). With V trimmed by 3 bases and J by 6 bases, 7 bases remained unmatched. This CDR3 is 15 amino acids long. This CDR3 reads CASSLKAGVINEQFF. The CDR3 DNA reads TGTGCCAGCAGCTTGAAAGCGGGGGTCATCAATGAGCAGTTCTTC.

The chain joins TRBV24-1 to TRBJ1-2; D is perhaps TRBD1 (5 bases). This CDR3 has 14 amino acids. Trimming took off 7 bases at V and 8 bases at J, with 19 bases between the two ends. Germline CDR1 is KGHDR and CDR2 is SFDVKD. The CDR3 DNA follows: TGTGCCACCAGGTCGGGGACTTCCTCGGGCGGCTACACCTTC. It translates to CATRSGTSSGGYTF.

This clonotype occurred a few times. The V gene is TRBV20-1, the J gene TRBJ2-7; 13 positions match TRBD2. The CDR3 length is 15 residues. The ends lost 1 base at V and 5 bases at J; junction bases unmatched: 5. From germline, CDR1 is DFQATT and CDR2 SNEGSKA (reference sequence). CDR3 DNA sequence: TGCAGTGCTAGAGTGTGGACTAGCGGGAGTAACGAGCAGTACTTC. This encodes CSARVWTSGSNEQYF.

Here the CDR3 reads CSARAGYYGYTF. The CDR3 nucleotides read TGCAGTGCTAGAGCAGGGTACTATGGCTACACCTTC. The chain uses TRBV20-1 and TRBJ1-2; a possible D gene is TRBD1 (5 bases). The ends were cut back, 1 base at V and 3 bases at J, with 6 bases in the middle. In germline, CDR1 is DFQATT, CDR2 SNEGSKA (reference sequence). The CDR3 length is 12 residues.

The table lists this clonotype with a few counts. The V call is TRBV6-2 or TRBV6-3, the J call TRBJ2-7, with 9 bases matching TRBD2. The CDR3 is 13 residues long. Per germline, CDR1 MNHEY and CDR2 SVGEGT. V lost 4 bases, J lost 3 bases, and 1 base stayed unmatched. The CDR3 sequence is CASSSSGIYEQYF. CDR3 bases: TGTGCCAGCAGTTCTAGCGGGATCTACGAGCAGTACTTC.

The CDR3 nucleotides read TGCGCCAGCAGCCAAGTAATCTCAGATACGCAGTATTTT. It specifies CASSQVISDTQYF. This chain links TRBV4-3 with TRBJ2-3, with D hard to call. V lost 1 base to trimming and J lost 4 bases, with 6 bases between them. Germline loops: CDR1 LGHNA, CDR2 YSLEER. The CDR3 consists of 13 residues.

The chain is built from TRBV3-1 and TRBJ2-7; 9 bases are shared with TRBD2. The CDR3 sequence is 14 residues long. V shed 3 bases, J shed 5 bases, and the junction held 5 bases outside the gene matches. Germline-derived CDR1 and CDR2 are LGHDT and YNNKEL (reference sequence). The CDR3 DNA follows: TGTGCCAGCAGCCATGCGGGAGGGGGAGACGAGCAGTACTTC. Translating gives CASSHAGGGDEQYF.

This chain connects TRBV19 to TRBJ2-3, with 7 nucleotides matching TRBD2. The CDR3 spans 15 residues. Trimming removed 3 bases from V and 5 bases from J; junction bases left unmatched: 8. Germline V gene lookup returns CDR1 LNHDA and CDR2 SQIVND (reference sequence). The CDR3 DNA reads as TGTGCCAGTAGTATTGCAGCGGGATGGGTAGATACGCAGTATTTT. The encoded protein is CASSIAAGWVDTQYF.

The chain is built from TRBV7-2 and TRBJ2-6, with no clear D. Trimming removed 5 bases from V and 0 bases from J, with 14 bases in between. Germline CDR1 SGHTA, CDR2 FQGNSA. The CDR3 has 17 amino acids. CDR3 sequence reads: CASSTRLDFSGANVLTF. The CDR3 region has the DNA TGTGCCAGCAGCACTCGGCTCGACTTCTCTGGGGCCAACGTCCTGACTTTC.

DNA for the CDR3: TGCAGCGTCGAGAGGGAGGTCCCCTACGAGCAGTACTTC. Its translation is CSVEREVPYEQYF. The chain has TRBV29-1 and TRBJ2-7; D is perhaps TRBD2 (6 bases). The CDR3 loop spans 13 amino acids. Germline values: CDR1 SQVTM, CDR2 ANQGSEA. Trimming left V 6 bases short and J 2 bases short, with 14 bases between.

This clonotype turned up a few times. This rearrangement joins TRBV4-1 to TRBJ2-7; 8 nucleotides match TRBD1. CDR1 MGHRA and CDR2 YSYEKL come from the germline V gene. V shed 6 bases and J 1 base; nucleotides not matched to a gene: 5. The CDR3 sequence is 14 residues long. The CDR3 nucleotides are TGCGCCAGCAGGCCAAGGACAGGGTCCTACGAGCAGTACTTC. Encoded protein: CASRPRTGSYEQYF.

CDR3 nucleotides: TGTGCCACCAGTGATTTCCAAGGGACTAGCGGGAGGAGGGGGGGGTCCTACAATGAGCAGTTCTTC. It is translated as CATSDFQGTSGRRGGSYNEQFF. The chain joins TRBV24-1 to TRBJ2-1; 15 positions agree with TRBD2. The CDR3 spans 22 residues. Germline trimming cut 1 base from V and 1 base from J; bases unmatched to any gene: 13. Germline V gene sequence: CDR1 KGHDR, CDR2 SFDVKD.

J is TRBJ2-5 and V is TRBV12-3 or TRBV12-4; 7 nucleotides agree with TRBD1. This CDR3 has 14 residues. The V and J ends lost 6 bases and 2 bases, in that order; junction bases with no gene match: 6. Written as DNA, the CDR3 is TGTGCCAGCAGGAGAGGACAGGAGCAAGAGACCCAGTACTTC. It yields the protein CASRRGQEQETQYF.

V and J are TRBV5-1 and TRBJ2-1; 7 bases map to TRBD2. The CDR3 runs to 16 residues. The V gene end was trimmed by 0 bases and the J gene end by 7 bases; junction bases not matched to a gene: 10. The germline CDR1 and CDR2 sequences are SGHRS and YFSETQ. The CDR3 is CASSLVVAGAGNEQFF. The CDR3 region has the DNA TGCGCCAGCAGCTTGGTGGTAGCGGGTGCGGGGAATGAGCAGTTCTTC.

This clonotype was seen a few times. This chain links TRBV18 with TRBJ2-2, with 9 bases matching TRBD1. Germline lookup yields CDR1 KGHSH and CDR2 LQKENI. Trimming at V came to 0 bases and at J to 7 bases, leaving 6 bases not matched to a gene. This CDR3 spans 16 amino acids. The CDR3 DNA reads TGTGCCAGCTCACCACCGACAGGGGGGTTCGGCGGGGAGCTGTTTTTT. Translated, it gives CASSPPTGGFGGELFF. Full variable domain (outside the CDR3, taken from reference TRBV18 and TRBJ2-2): NAGVMQNPRHLVRRRGQEARLRCSPMKGHSHVYWYRQLPEEGLKFMVYLQKENIIDESGMPKERFSAEFPKEGPSILRIQQVVRGDSAAYFCASSPPTGGFGGELFFGEGSRLTVL.

This clonotype was seen a few times. This rearrangement joins TRBV12-3 or TRBV12-4 to TRBJ1-3, with 9 bases aligning to TRBD1. The CDR3 consists of 16 residues. V shed 6 bases, J shed 0 bases, and the junction held 6 bases outside the gene matches. The CDR3 region is CASRETGGSSGNTIYF. CDR3 nucleotide sequence: TGTGCCAGCAGGGAGACAGGGGGAAGCTCTGGAAACACCATATATTTT.

This clonotype has only a few counts. This chain connects TRBV15 to TRBJ2-3; 7 bases match TRBD2. CDR1 is LNHNV, CDR2 YYDKDF, per germline (reference sequence). V shed 8 bases, J shed 2 bases, and the junction held 10 bases outside the gene matches. This CDR3 contains 15 residues. The CDR3 DNA sequence: TGTGCCACCGGCACGAGGGCGGGAGTCACAGATACGCAGTATTTT. It codes for CATGTRAGVTDTQYF.